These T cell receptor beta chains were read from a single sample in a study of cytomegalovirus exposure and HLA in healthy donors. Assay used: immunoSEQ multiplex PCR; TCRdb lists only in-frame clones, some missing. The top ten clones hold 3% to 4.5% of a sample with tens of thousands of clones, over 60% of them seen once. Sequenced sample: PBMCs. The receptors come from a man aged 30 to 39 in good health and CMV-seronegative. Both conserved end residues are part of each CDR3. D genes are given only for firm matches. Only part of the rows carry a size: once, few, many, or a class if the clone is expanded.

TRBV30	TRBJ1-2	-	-	CAWRSGRCGYGYTF	TGTGCCTGGCGATCCGGGAGGTGTGGCTATGGCTACACCTTC
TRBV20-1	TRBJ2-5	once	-	CSGKQGETQYF	TGCAGTGGGAAACAGGGAGAGACCCAGTACTTC
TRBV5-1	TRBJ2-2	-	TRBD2	CASSLVPAGGAGELFF	TGCGCCAGCAGCTTGGTTCCAGCGGGGGGGGCCGGGGAGCTGTTTTTT
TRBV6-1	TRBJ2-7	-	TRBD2	CASSELWSGSSYEQYF	TGTGCCAGCAGTGAGTTATGGAGCGGGAGCTCCTACGAGCAGTACTTC
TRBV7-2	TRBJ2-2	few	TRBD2	CASSLVGGGNTGELFF	TGTGCCAGCAGCTTAGTCGGCGGGGGGAACACCGGGGAGCTGTTTTTT
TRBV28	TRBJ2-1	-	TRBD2	CASSLWGGRASEQFF	TGTGCCAGCAGTTTATGGGGCGGGAGGGCTAGTGAGCAGTTCTTC
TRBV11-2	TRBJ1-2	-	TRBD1	CASSPTGALSYGYTF	TGTGCCAGCAGCCCGACAGGGGCCCTTAGCTATGGCTACACCTTC
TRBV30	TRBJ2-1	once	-	CAWSGDKSSYNEQFF	TGTGCCTGGAGTGGGGACAAGAGCTCCTACAATGAGCAGTTCTTC
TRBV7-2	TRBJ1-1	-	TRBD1	CASSFIGGATEAFF	TGTGCCAGCAGCTTTATAGGGGGCGCCACTGAAGCTTTCTTT
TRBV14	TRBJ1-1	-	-	CASSQGGAVNTEAFF	TGTGCCAGCAGCCAAGGTGGAGCGGTGAACACTGAAGCTTTCTTT
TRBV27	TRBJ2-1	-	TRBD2	CASSLTSGGVYTRHEQFF	TGTGCCAGCAGTTTAACCAGCGGGGGGGTGTATACGCGCCATGAGCAGTTCTTC
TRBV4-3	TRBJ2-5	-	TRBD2	CASSQYLSGGAPGTQYF	TGCGCCAGCAGCCAATATTTGTCCGGGGGGGCACCTGGGACCCAGTACTTC
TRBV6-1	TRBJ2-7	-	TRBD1	CASSEDGTGGYEQYF	TGTGCCAGCAGTGAAGACGGGACAGGGGGCTACGAGCAGTACTTC
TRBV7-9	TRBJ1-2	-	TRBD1	CASSSNSGTGVGYTF	TGTGCCAGCAGCTCCAACAGCGGGACAGGGGTTGGCTACACCTTC
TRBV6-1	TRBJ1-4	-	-	CASSEVMGGAATNEKLFF	TGTGCCAGCAGTGAAGTCATGGGGGGAGCTGCAACTAATGAAAAACTGTTTTTT
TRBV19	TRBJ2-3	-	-	CASSIGQGTDTQYF	TGTGCCAGTAGTATAGGGCAGGGCACAGATACGCAGTATTTT
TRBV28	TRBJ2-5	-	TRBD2	CATVLAGGETQYF	TGTGCCACCGTCCTTGCGGGAGGAGAGACCCAGTACTTC
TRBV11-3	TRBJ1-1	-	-	CASSPSSQGWNTEAFF	TGTGCCAGCAGCCCCTCAAGCCAGGGATGGAACACTGAAGCTTTCTTT
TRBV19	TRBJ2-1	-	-	CASSIVQGNEQFF	TGTGCCAGTAGTATAGTACAGGGAAATGAGCAGTTCTTC
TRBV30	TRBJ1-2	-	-	CAWSVQGSYGYTF	TGTGCCTGGAGTGTTCAGGGATCCTATGGCTACACCTTC
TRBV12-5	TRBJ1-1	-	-	CASGFLTGSNTEAFF	TGTGCTAGTGGTTTCTTAACAGGGTCGAACACTGAAGCTTTCTTT
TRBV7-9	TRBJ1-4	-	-	CASSFLSGGTNEKLFF	TGTGCCAGCAGCTTCCTTTCAGGCGGGACTAATGAAAAACTGTTTTTT
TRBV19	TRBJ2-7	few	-	CASSISRTGTYEQYF	TGTGCCAGTAGTATTAGTAGGACTGGAACCTACGAGCAGTACTTC
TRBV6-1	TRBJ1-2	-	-	CASSTGYHGYTF	TGTGCCAGCAGTACAGGGTATCATGGCTACACCTTC
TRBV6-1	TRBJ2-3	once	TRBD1	CASSEHGDRAGGTDTQYF	TGTGCCAGCAGTGAACATGGGGACAGGGCCGGGGGCACAGATACGCAGTATTTT
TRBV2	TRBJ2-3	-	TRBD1	CASRGQPSTDTQYF	TGTGCCAGCAGGGGACAGCCTAGCACAGATACGCAGTATTTT
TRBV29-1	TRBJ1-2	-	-	CSVPQRGGYTF	TGCAGCGTCCCACAGCGGGGAGGCTACACCTTC
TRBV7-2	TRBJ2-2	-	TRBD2	CASVAGTNTGELFF	TGTGCCAGTGTAGCGGGGACGAACACCGGGGAGCTGTTTTTT
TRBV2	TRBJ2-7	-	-	CASRRPGLSSYEQYF	TGTGCCAGCAGGAGGCCGGGACTGAGCTCCTACGAGCAGTACTTC
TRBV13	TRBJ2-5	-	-	CASSTRTVQETQYF	TGTGCCAGCAGCACCAGGACAGTCCAAGAGACCCAGTACTTC
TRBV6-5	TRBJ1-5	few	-	CASRGRGSAQPQHF	TGTGCCAGCCGCGGGCGGGGATCAGCTCAGCCCCAGCATTTT
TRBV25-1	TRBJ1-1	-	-	CASSEWGGTEAFF	TGTGCCAGCAGTGAATGGGGGGGGACTGAAGCTTTCTTT
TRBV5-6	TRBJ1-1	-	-	CASSLEGGGTEAFF	TGTGCCAGCAGCTTGGAGGGGGGGGGCACTGAAGCTTTCTTT
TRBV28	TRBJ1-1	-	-	CASSSQMNTEAFF	TGTGCCAGCAGCTCACAAATGAACACTGAAGCTTTCTTT
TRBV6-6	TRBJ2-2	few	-	CASRPGTGELFF	TGTGCCAGCAGACCAGGGACCGGGGAGCTGTTTTTT
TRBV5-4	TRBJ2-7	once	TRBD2	CASSLAIGLAGGEQYF	TGTGCCAGCAGCTTGGCGATCGGACTAGCGGGTGGCGAGCAGTACTTC
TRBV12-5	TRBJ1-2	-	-	CASGGDWTYGYTF	TGTGCTAGTGGTGGGGACTGGACCTATGGCTACACCTTC
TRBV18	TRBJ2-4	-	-	CASSPGGENIQYF	TGTGCCAGCTCCCCAGGAGGGGAAAACATTCAGTACTTC
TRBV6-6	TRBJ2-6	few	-	CASSGQTSGANVLTF	TGTGCCAGCAGTGGACAGACCTCTGGGGCCAACGTCCTGACTTTC
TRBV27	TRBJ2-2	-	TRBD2	CASSRLAAGELFF	TGTGCCAGCAGCCGACTAGCGGCCGGGGAGCTGTTTTTT
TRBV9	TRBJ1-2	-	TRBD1	CASSQTGGYGYTF	TGTGCCAGCAGCCAGACAGGGGGGTATGGCTACACCTTC
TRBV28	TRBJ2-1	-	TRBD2	CASSFPSGQKRGRYNEQFF	TGTGCCAGCAGTTTCCCCTCCGGACAAAAGCGGGGGAGATACAATGAGCAGTTCTTC
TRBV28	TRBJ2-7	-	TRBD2	CASSPGTSGPPYEQYF	TGTGCCAGCAGCCCCGGGACTAGCGGGCCCCCCTACGAGCAGTACTTC
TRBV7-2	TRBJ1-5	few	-	CASSYQGYSNQPQHF	TGTGCCAGCAGTTACCAGGGGTATAGCAATCAGCCCCAGCATTTT
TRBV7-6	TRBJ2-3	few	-	CASSRKLSTDTQYF	TGTGCCAGCAGCCGAAAACTCAGCACAGATACGCAGTATTTT
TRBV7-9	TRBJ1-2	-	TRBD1	CASSSYRGNYGYTF	TGTGCCAGCAGCTCCTACAGGGGTAACTATGGCTACACCTTC
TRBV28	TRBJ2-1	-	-	CASSLQGSYNEQFF	TGTGCCAGCAGTTTACAGGGAAGCTACAATGAGCAGTTCTTC
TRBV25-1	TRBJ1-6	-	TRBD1	CASTDRGLPDSPLHF	TGTGCCAGCACGGACAGGGGGCTTCCCGATTCACCCCTCCACTTT
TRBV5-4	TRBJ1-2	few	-	CASSSFTGYTF	TGTGCCAGCAGCTCTTTTACAGGCTACACCTTC
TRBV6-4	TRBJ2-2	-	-	CASSLANTGELFF	TGTGCCAGCAGTCTAGCGAACACCGGGGAGCTGTTTTTT
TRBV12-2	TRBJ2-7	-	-	CASRLAYWEQASYEQYF	TGTGCAAGTCGCTTAGCGTATTGGGAACAGGCCTCCTACGAGCAGTACTTC
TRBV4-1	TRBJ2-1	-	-	CASSRSSLSEQFF	TGCGCCAGCAGCCGATCTAGCTTGAGTGAGCAGTTCTTC
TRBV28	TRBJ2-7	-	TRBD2	CASRRPGLAGYEQYF	TGTGCCAGCAGACGACCGGGGCTAGCGGGCTACGAGCAGTACTTC
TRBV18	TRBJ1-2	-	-	CASSPRQDEDANTF	TGTGCCAGCTCACCACGACAGGACGAGGATGCAAACACCTTC
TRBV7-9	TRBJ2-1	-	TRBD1	CASSVGLRGTGGDEQFF	TGTGCCAGCAGCGTAGGCCTAAGAGGGACAGGGGGCGATGAGCAGTTCTTC
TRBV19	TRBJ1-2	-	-	CASDVGTWKERGLYGYTF	TGTGCCAGTGACGTAGGGACGTGGAAGGAGCGGGGCCTCTATGGCTACACCTTC
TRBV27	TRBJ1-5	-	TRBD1	CASSPGQGEGSNQPQHF	TGTGCCAGCAGTCCCGGACAGGGGGAAGGCAGCAATCAGCCCCAGCATTTT
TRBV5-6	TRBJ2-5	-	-	CASSLGVGLETQYF	TGTGCCAGCAGCTTGGGGGTGGGGCTGGAGACCCAGTACTTC
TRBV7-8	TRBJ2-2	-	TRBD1	CASSPGQPRGELFF	TGTGCCAGCAGCCCGGGACAGCCAAGGGGGGAGCTGTTTTTT
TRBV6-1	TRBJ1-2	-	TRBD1	CASRTGQGPLGGYTF	TGTGCCAGCAGAACCGGACAGGGACCGCTGGGGGGCTACACCTTC